This T cell receptor beta chain is drawn from a study of OX40 agonist ivuxolimab in advanced cancers. The assay was immunoSEQ multiplex PCR, and TCRdb's table has in-frame clones only and misses some. The data show some 74,000 clones, over 75% seen once. The CDR3 totals 14 residues. V lost 5 bases and J lost 4; bases outside the gene matches: 7. The germline CDR1 and CDR2 sequences are MNHEY and SMNVEV (reference sequence). The V and J genes are TRBV27 and TRBJ1-1; the match to TRBD1 covers 7 bases. This receptor was identified in an adult with an advanced solid tumor such as melanoma, head and neck, liver or kidney cancer. The input for sequencing was CD4+ or CD8+ T cells sorted from blood, taken in a trial of the OX40 agonist ivuxolimab. The CDR3 bases are TGTGCCAGCAGTCCTCAACAGGGGACCACTGAAGCTTTCTTT. It yields the protein CASSPQQGTTEAFF.